These 5 T cell receptor beta chains were all obtained from the same sample, sequenced in a study of shared clonotypes between healthy human individuals. Naive CD8 cells comprised CD45RO-negative, CCR7-positively selected cells, excluding terminally differentiated effector memory CD45RA+ cells. Clones were read by immunoSEQ multiplex PCR, and TCRdb kept only the in-frame ones, dropping some. The data contain about 820,000 clones, 80% to 95% of them singletons. The sample taken for sequencing was naive CD8+ T cells sorted from blood. Receptor source: a man aged 25-45 years in good health.

This chain joins TRBV5-1 and TRBJ1-3; D is perhaps TRBD1 (5 bases). V dropped 1 base and J dropped 0 bases, with 11 bases sitting between them. Germline CDR1 SGHRS, CDR2 YFSETQ. The CDR3 runs to 16 residues. CDR3 residues: CASSLLTAASGNTIYF. The CDR3 DNA follows: TGCGCCAGCAGCTTGTTGACAGCAGCCTCTGGAAACACCATATATTTT.

The CDR3 bases are TGTGCCAGCAGTGAATACCAGTTGGGGATGTCCGGCTACACCTTC. This sequence encodes CASSEYQLGMSGYTF. The rearrangement joins TRBV6-1 to TRBJ1-2; D call uncertain. Germline-derived CDR1 and CDR2 are MNHNS and SASEGT. V dropped 2 bases and J dropped 8 bases, with 18 bases sitting between them. The CDR3 is made up of 15 amino acids.

This chain joins TRBV6-1 and TRBJ2-1; no definite D call. Germline V gene sequence: CDR1 MNHNS, CDR2 SASEGT. The CDR3 totals 13 residues. V was pared by 6 bases and J by 4 bases, with 10 bases between. CDR3 sequence reads: CASRVPSYNEQFF. In nucleotides, the CDR3 is TGTGCCAGCAGGGTCCCGTCATACAATGAGCAGTTCTTC.

This rearrangement joins TRBV9 to TRBJ1-2; D unresolved. Germline V gene sequence: CDR1 SGDLS, CDR2 YYNGEE. Trimming removed 3 bases from V and 3 bases from J, with 18 bases in between. The CDR3 is 16 amino acids. As DNA, the CDR3 is TGTGCCAGCAGCGGGCTTTTTGAGGGCGGGGACTATGGCTACACCTTC. It specifies CASSGLFEGGDYGYTF.

The V and J genes are TRBV12-5 and TRBJ1-1; D is ambiguous. The CDR3 is 12 residues long. The V and J ends lost 1 base and 7 bases respectively, with 7 bases between them. Germline V CDR1 and CDR2: LGHNT, FRNRAP. CDR3 region: CASGLGGNEAFF. CDR3 in DNA: TGTGCTAGTGGTTTGGGGGGTAATGAAGCTTTCTTT.